The TCR beta chain under discussion was sequenced for a study of blood T cell repertoires in COVID-19. Whole-study context: Samples taken during acute and convalescent COVID-19 were collected in the United States, Italy and Spain.

Participant reports of clinical history set cohort assignment. In the original processing: Reference gene primers were amplified, and this amplification served to estimate nucleated cell counts. The data were produced by immunoSEQ multiplex PCR, yet TCRdb's version contains in-frame clones alone and is incomplete. The DNA gave D and trimming, while V, J and clone size come from that table. The sample includes about 240,000 clones, around 86% of them seen just once. The V end lost 5 bases, the J end lost 5 bases, and 11 bases lay between the germline ends. The germline CDR1 and CDR2 sequences are LNHDA and SQIVND (reference sequence). The CDR3 spans 13 residues.

The chain joins TRBV19 to TRBJ2-3; D is perhaps TRBD1 (6 bases). Sequenced material: PBMCs or T cells enriched from blood (not recorded which). The clonotype was recovered from a woman between 35 and 50 years old with acute COVID-19. CDR3 in DNA: TGTGCCAGTAGTTCAGGGGCTGAAGATACGCAGTATTTT. Encoded protein: CASSSGAEDTQYF.